This entry lists 21 T cell receptor beta chains sequenced from one sample in a study of breast tumors, draining lymph nodes, adjacent tissues. TCRdb itself ran the multiplex PCR reads through MiXCR, one entry per CDR3 protein. The sample has 30,000 to 35,000 distinct CDR3 sequences, 63% seen once; the top ten hold more than 15%. The source material was breast tumor tissue. The receptors were gathered from a female donor with breast cancer. Some clones in this sample may be carry-over from other donors' samples.

The chain joins TRBV10-2 to TRBJ1-6, with a tentative D call TRBD1 (6 bases). CDR1 is WSHSY and CDR2 is SAAADI in the germline V gene. Trimming removed 5 bases at V and 5 bases at J, with 10 bases between. The CDR3 is 14 residues long. CDR3 bases: TGCGCCAGCAGTAGGGACAAAGATAATTCACCCCTCCACTTT. Its protein is CASSRDKDNSPLHF.

The chain joins TRBV19 to TRBJ2-1; 7 bases map to TRBD2. The ends lost 5 bases at V and 4 bases at J; junction bases unmatched: 8. The CDR3 spans 15 residues. The germline gives CDR1 LNHDA, CDR2 SQIVND (reference sequence). The CDR3 coding sequence is TGTGCCAGTAGTCCCAACAGCGGGGCTTACAATGAGCAGTTCTTC. The encoded protein is CASSPNSGAYNEQFF.

The J gene is TRBJ2-1, the V gene TRBV20-1; no firm D call. V was shortened by 3 bases and J by 1 base, with 13 bases between the two germline ends. Per the germline V gene, CDR1 is DFQATT and CDR2 is SNEGSKA (reference sequence). The CDR3 is made up of 15 amino acids. The CDR3 loop is CSASDGRTSYNEQFF. The CDR3 DNA is TGCAGTGCTAGTGACGGACGAACTTCCTACAATGAGCAGTTCTTC.

The genes are TRBV30 and TRBJ1-2; TRBD1 is a possible D gene (5 bases). V dropped 1 base and J dropped 2 bases, with 14 bases sitting between them. The CDR3 has 15 amino acids. Germline lookup yields CDR1 GTSNPN and CDR2 SVGIG (reference sequence). CDR3: CAWSALGGKNYGYTF. The CDR3 DNA sequence: TGTGCCTGGAGTGCCCTTGGGGGGAAGAACTATGGCTACACCTTC.

The rearrangement uses TRBV19 and TRBJ2-7, with D unresolved. V was trimmed by 3 bases and J by 0 bases, leaving 9 bases between them. The CDR3 extends over 14 amino acids. Per the germline V gene, CDR1 is LNHDA and CDR2 is SQIVND (reference sequence). CDR3 protein: CASSMGGDSYEQYF. CDR3 sequence (DNA): TGTGCCAGTAGTATGGGCGGTGACTCCTACGAGCAGTACTTC.

This sequence joins TRBV7-8 and TRBJ2-1, with TRBD2 matching 8 bases. Trimming took 1 base from V and 9 from J; bases not matched to a gene: 20. This CDR3 spans 19 amino acids. CDR1 is SGHVS and CDR2 is FQNEAQ in the germline V gene. For the CDR3, the DNA is TGTGCCAGCAGCTTAGTCGGGACTAGGGGCAGTGGAACGTCACGTGAGCAGTTCTTC. Translated, it gives CASSLVGTRGSGTSREQFF. Looking up the rest from reference TRBV7-8 and TRBJ2-1 gives the full variable domain: GAGVSQSPRYKVAKRGQDVALRCDPISGHVSLFWYQQALGQGPEFLTYFQNEAQLDKSGLPSDRFFAERPEGSVSTLKIQRTQQEDSAVYLCASSLVGTRGSGTSREQFFGPGTRLTVL.

The rearrangement joins TRBV7-3 to TRBJ2-5, with D unclear. Germline V gene data show CDR1 as SGHTA and CDR2 as FQGTGA. Trimming removed 4 bases at V and 7 bases at J, with 13 bases between. The CDR3 extends over 13 amino acids. This CDR3 reads CASSYGSKGTQYF. The CDR3 coding sequence is TGTGCCAGCAGCTACGGATCAAAAGGGACCCAGTACTTC.

Points on this clonotype: The junction departs from the called germline gene at one end, perhaps through a read error. This chain connects TRBV19 to TRBJ2-7; no firm D call. From germline, CDR1 is LNHDA and CDR2 SQIVND (reference sequence). This CDR3 region has 14 residues. CDR3 sequence reads: CALLRRAHLYEQYF. As DNA, the CDR3 is TGCGCCCTCCTGAGGAGAGCCCACCTCTACGAGCAGTACTTC.

This CDR3 reads CASSLTRDRGREQYF. The CDR3 DNA is TGTGCCAGCAGCTTAACCAGGGACAGGGGGCGCGAGCAGTACTTC. V usage is TRBV7-9 and J usage is TRBJ2-7; 12 positions agree with TRBD1. The ends lost 2 bases at V and 6 bases at J; junction bases unmatched: 5. From germline, CDR1 is SEHNR and CDR2 FQNEAQ (reference sequence). The CDR3 has 15 amino acids. The full variable domain, with the rest looked up from reference TRBV7-9 and TRBJ2-7, is DTGVSQNPRHKITKRGQNVTFRCDPISEHNRLYWYRQTLGQGPEFLTYFQNEAQLEKSRLLSDRFSAERPKGSFSTLEIQRTEQGDSAMYLCASSLTRDRGREQYFGPGTRLTVT.

This rearrangement joins TRBV6-6 to TRBJ2-7; 9 positions match TRBD1. Germline CDR1 is MNHNY and CDR2 is SVGAGI (reference sequence). The CDR3 spans 14 residues. V was clipped by 6 bases and J by 3 bases; unmatched bases: 6. In nucleotides, the CDR3 is TGTGCCAGCAGACCCCCGGGACAGGGCTACGAGCAGTACTTC. It translates to CASRPPGQGYEQYF.

This clonotype was seen repeatedly, ten times or more. In nucleotides, the CDR3 is TGCAGCGTCGGTAGTCCCGGGACTAGCGGGGGGGCCAATACGCAGTATTTT. Residues: CSVGSPGTSGGANTQYF. This chain uses TRBV29-1 with TRBJ2-3, with 16 bases identical to TRBD2. The CDR3 is made up of 17 amino acids. J was trimmed by 7 bases and V by 6 bases; bases with no gene match: 13. Germline assignment: CDR1 SQVTM and CDR2 ANQGSEA.

This clonotype was detected ten times or more. The chain couples TRBV20-1 to TRBJ2-3; a possible D gene is TRBD1 (5 bases). This CDR3 contains 13 residues. V dropped 3 bases and J dropped 0 bases, with 7 bases sitting between them. Germline V CDR1 and CDR2: DFQATT, SNEGSKA (reference sequence). CDR3 in amino acids: CSASQGSTDTQYF. In DNA form, the CDR3 reads TGCAGTGCTAGCCAGGGAAGCACAGATACGCAGTATTTT.

This clonotype occurred many times. The CDR3 region has the DNA TGCAGTGCGCAACTAGCGGGGGTGACAGATACGCAGTATTTT. Its protein is CSAQLAGVTDTQYF. The J gene is TRBJ2-3, the V gene TRBV20-1; 11 positions agree with TRBD2. CDR3 size: 14 residues. Germline V gene lookup returns CDR1 DFQATT and CDR2 SNEGSKA (reference sequence). With V trimmed by 6 bases and J by 3 bases, 5 bases remained unmatched.

This chain uses TRBV19 with TRBJ1-1; TRBD1 is a possible D gene (5 bases). CDR1 and CDR2 (germline): LNHDA, SQIVND (reference sequence). This CDR3 comprises 11 residues. Trimming removed 11 bases at V and 4 bases at J, with 11 bases between. CDR3 amino acids: CAAGGSTEAFF. In DNA, the CDR3 is TGTGCCGCCGGGGGGAGCACTGAAGCTTTCTTT. Full variable domain (remainder filled in from reference TRBV19 and TRBJ1-1): DGGITQSPKYLFRKEGQNVTLSCEQNLNHDAMYWYRQDPGQGLRLIYYSQIVNDFQKGDIAEGYSVSREKKESFPLTVTSAQKNPTAFYLCAAGGSTEAFFGQGTRLTVV.

This clonotype came up once. The chain carries TRBV20-1 and TRBJ1-6, with 9 bases identical to TRBD1. The CDR3 has 15 amino acids. After removal of 6 bases from V and 1 base from J, the junction contained 4 bases not matched to a gene. CDR1 is DFQATT and CDR2 is SNEGSKA in the germline V gene (reference sequence). The CDR3 region is CSAPDRGSYNSPLHF. In DNA form, the CDR3 reads TGCAGTGCACCCGACAGGGGGTCCTATAATTCACCCCTCCACTTT.

This clonotype was observed at least ten times. The chain employs TRBV4-3 and TRBJ2-3, with 7 bases identical to TRBD2. The trim removed 0 bases at V and 4 bases at J, leaving 4 bases unmatched. CDR3 length: 15 residues. CDR1 and CDR2 (germline): LGHNA, YSLEER. The CDR3 here is CASSQDAGVPDTQYF. Written as DNA, the CDR3 is TGCGCCAGCAGCCAAGACGCGGGGGTGCCAGATACGCAGTATTTT.

The chain joins TRBV25-1 to TRBJ1-3; the D is unclear. The CDR3 runs to 16 residues. The germline V gene encodes CDR1 MGHDK and CDR2 SYGVNS. The V gene lost 4 bases and the J gene lost 0 bases, with 13 bases spanning the gap. The CDR3 DNA sequence: TGTGCCAGCAGTGGCCAAATTCTGAGCTCTGGAAACACCATATATTTT. Its translation is CASSGQILSSGNTIYF.

By share, this clonotype ranks as medium-sized (0.01 to 0.1%). CDR3 residues: CASSSWEGNEQYF. The CDR3 region has the DNA TGTGCCAGCAGCTCTTGGGAGGGAAACGAGCAGTACTTC. This chain uses TRBV7-6 with TRBJ2-7; TRBD2 aligns across 7 bases. The germline V gene has CDR1 SGHVS and CDR2 FNYEAQ. With V trimmed by 4 bases and J by 5 bases, 5 bases remained unmatched. CDR3 length equals 13 residues.

Ten or more counts support this clonotype. The V call is TRBV7-3, the J call TRBJ2-3; the match to TRBD2 covers 11 bases. With V trimmed by 6 bases and J by 5 bases, 7 bases remained unmatched. CDR3 length equals 15 residues. Per germline, CDR1 SGHTA and CDR2 FQGTGA. In nucleotides, the CDR3 is TGTGCCAGCAGTCTTAGCGGGGGGGCGGTAGATACGCAGTATTTT. Translation gives CASSLSGGAVDTQYF.

The V and J genes are TRBV6-5 and TRBJ2-7, with 9 positions matching TRBD2. Germline lookup yields CDR1 MNHEY and CDR2 SVGAGI. V shed 2 bases, J shed 7 bases, and the junction held 6 bases outside the gene matches. CDR3 size: 14 residues. CDR3 residues: CASSYMAGGREQYF. As DNA, the CDR3 is TGTGCCAGCAGTTACATGGCGGGGGGGCGGGAGCAGTACTTC.

This clonotype has just a few counts. A much larger clone lies a single base off, so this may be a read error. V gene TRBV27 combines with J gene TRBJ2-1; 15 nucleotides line up with TRBD2. The CDR3 extends over 17 amino acids. Germline V CDR1 and CDR2: MNHEY, SMNVEV (reference sequence). CDR3: CAGSGRTSGGARNEQFF. CDR3 nucleotides: TGTGCCGGCAGTGGCCGGACTAGCGGGGGGGCCAGGAATGAGCAGTTCTTC.